The present entry profiles one T cell receptor (beta chain) with its context. Its specificity is unknown. The data were taken from a study of cytomegalovirus exposure and HLA in healthy donors. Study overall: In a later analysis, it was reported that the roughly 120 validation repertoires had been produced on the same platform as the 670 or so repertoires belonging to the first cohort.

Data came from immunoSEQ multiplex PCR; TCRdb stores just in-frame clones and leaves some out. This table holds roughly 300,000 clones, about nine tenths found once. General study results and limits: The tendency of first-cohort TCR clusters to co-occur in the 120 or so validation repertoires emerged from a later analysis. Across donors, most TCRs were seen rarely, yet some public ones were widespread.

The germline gives CDR1 SGHNT, CDR2 YYREEE (reference sequence). V lost 3 bases, J lost 2 bases, and 9 bases lay in between. The CDR3 runs to 14 residues. The source is a woman aged 18-29 years in good health and CMV-seronegative. Input material: PBMCs. The gene calls are TRBV5-4 and TRBJ2-1; possible D gene TRBD1, 6 bases. The CDR3 here is CASSSYRAYNEQFF. CDR3 bases: TGTGCCAGCAGCTCCTACAGGGCCTACAATGAGCAGTTCTTC.